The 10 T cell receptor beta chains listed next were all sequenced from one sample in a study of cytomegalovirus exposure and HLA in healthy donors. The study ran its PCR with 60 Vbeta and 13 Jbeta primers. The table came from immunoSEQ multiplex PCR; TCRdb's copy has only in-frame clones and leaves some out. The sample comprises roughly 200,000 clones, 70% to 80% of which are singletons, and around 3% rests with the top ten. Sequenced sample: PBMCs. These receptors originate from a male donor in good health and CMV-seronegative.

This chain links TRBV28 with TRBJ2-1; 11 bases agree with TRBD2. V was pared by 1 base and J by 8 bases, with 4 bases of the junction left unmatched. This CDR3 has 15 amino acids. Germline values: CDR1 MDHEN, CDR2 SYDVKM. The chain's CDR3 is CASSLSKLAGDEQFF. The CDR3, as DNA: TGTGCCAGCAGTTTATCCAAACTAGCGGGGGATGAGCAGTTCTTC.

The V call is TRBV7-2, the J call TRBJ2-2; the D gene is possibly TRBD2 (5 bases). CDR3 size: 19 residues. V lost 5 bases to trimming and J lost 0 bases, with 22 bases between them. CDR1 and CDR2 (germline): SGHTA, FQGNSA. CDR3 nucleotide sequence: TGTGCCAGCAGCCTCCGGACTCTCCCTTCTCGCCCGAACACCGGGGAGCTGTTTTTT. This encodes CASSLRTLPSRPNTGELFF.

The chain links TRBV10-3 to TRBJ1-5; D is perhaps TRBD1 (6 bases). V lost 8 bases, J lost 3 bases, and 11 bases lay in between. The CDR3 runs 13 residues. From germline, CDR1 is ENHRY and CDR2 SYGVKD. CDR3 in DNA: TGTGCCATCGCGGGGGCTGACAATCAGCCCCAGCATTTT. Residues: CAIAGADNQPQHF.

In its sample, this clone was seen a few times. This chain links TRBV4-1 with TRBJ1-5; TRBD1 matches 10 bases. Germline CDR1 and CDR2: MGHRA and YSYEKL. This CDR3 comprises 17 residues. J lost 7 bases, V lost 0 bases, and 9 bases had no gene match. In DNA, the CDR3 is TGCGCCAGCAGCCAAGACGGGCTAGACAGGGGGCTGCAGCCCCAGCATTTT. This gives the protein CASSQDGLDRGLQPQHF.

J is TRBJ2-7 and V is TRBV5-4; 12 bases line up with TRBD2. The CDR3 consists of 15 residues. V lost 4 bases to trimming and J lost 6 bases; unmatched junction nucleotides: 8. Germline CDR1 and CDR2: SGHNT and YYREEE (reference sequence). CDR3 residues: CASSPSGRAGGEQYF. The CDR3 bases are TGTGCCAGCAGCCCTAGCGGGAGGGCCGGGGGCGAGCAGTACTTC.

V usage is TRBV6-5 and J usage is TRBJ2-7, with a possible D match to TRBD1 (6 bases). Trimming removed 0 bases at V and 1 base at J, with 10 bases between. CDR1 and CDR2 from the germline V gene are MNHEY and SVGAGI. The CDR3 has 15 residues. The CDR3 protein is CASSYSGRGSYEQYF. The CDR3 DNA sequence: TGTGCCAGCAGTTACTCGGGCAGGGGTTCCTACGAGCAGTACTTC.

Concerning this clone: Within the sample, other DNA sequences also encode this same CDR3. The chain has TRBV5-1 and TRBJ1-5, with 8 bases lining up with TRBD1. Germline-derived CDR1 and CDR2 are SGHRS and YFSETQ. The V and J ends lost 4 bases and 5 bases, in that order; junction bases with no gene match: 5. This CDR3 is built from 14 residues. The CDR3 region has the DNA TGCGCCAGCAGCAGAGGACAGGGTGATCAGCCCCAGCATTTT. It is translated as CASSRGQGDQPQHF.

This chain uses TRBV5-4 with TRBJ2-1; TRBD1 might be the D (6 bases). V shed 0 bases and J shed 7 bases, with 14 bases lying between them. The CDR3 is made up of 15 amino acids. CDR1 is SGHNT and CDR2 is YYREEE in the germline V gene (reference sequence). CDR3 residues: CASSLEQGSRNEQFF. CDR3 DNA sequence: TGTGCCAGCAGCTTGGAGCAGGGGAGTAGGAATGAGCAGTTCTTC.

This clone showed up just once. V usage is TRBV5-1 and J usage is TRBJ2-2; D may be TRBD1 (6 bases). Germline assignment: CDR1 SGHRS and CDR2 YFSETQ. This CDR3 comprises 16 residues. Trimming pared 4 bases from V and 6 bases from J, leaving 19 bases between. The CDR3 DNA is TGCGCCAGCAGCATTCGGGACACCCAGTCATCCGGGGAGCTGTTTTTT. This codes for CASSIRDTQSSGELFF.

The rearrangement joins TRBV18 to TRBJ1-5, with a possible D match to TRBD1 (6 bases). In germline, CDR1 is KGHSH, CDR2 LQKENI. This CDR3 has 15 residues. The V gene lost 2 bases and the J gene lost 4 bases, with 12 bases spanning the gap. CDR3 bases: TGTGCCAGCTCACCAGGGGGGGCTGGGAATCAGCCCCAGCATTTT. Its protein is CASSPGGAGNQPQHF. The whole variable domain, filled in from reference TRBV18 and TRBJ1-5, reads NAGVMQNPRHLVRRRGQEARLRCSPMKGHSHVYWYRQLPEEGLKFMVYLQKENIIDESGMPKERFSAEFPKEGPSILRIQQVVRGDSAAYFCASSPGGAGNQPQHFGDGTRLSIL.